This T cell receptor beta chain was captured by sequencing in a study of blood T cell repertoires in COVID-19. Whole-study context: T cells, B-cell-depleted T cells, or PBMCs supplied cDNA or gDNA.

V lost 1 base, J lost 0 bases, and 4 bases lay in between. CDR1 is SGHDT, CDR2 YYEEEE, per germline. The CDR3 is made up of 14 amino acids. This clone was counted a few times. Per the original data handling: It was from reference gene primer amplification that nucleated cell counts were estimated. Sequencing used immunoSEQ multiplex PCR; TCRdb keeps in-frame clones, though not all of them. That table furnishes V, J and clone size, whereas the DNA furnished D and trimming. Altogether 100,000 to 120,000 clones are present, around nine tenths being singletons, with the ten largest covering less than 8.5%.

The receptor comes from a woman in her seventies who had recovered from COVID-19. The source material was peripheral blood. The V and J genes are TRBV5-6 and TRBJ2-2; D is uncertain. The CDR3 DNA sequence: TGTGCCAGCAGCTTGCTAACGAACACCGGGGAGCTGTTTTTT. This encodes CASSLLTNTGELFF.